Listed below are T cell receptor beta chains from one sample, sequenced in a study of blood T cell repertoires in COVID-19. Sequencing was performed with immunoSEQ multiplex PCR; in TCRdb, only in-frame clones are kept and a portion is missing. The sample lists 250,000 or so clones; 70% to 90% were seen once. The sequenced material came from peripheral blood. The source of these receptors is a man aged 50-59 years with acute or convalescent COVID-19. CDR3s include the opening cysteine and the closing phenylalanine or tryptophan. D genes are given only for firm matches. Size is omitted from some rows. Given values are once, few, many or a class for expanded clones.

d_call j_call v_call clone_size cdr3_nt cdr3_aa
TRBD2 TRBJ2-3 TRBV19 . TGTGCCAGTAGTGACGGACTAGCGGGAGGGTGGACAGATACGCAGTATTTT CASSDGLAGGWTDTQYF
TRBD2 TRBJ2-5 TRBV5-6 . TGTGCCAGCAGCCCCTTTGAGCGGGGCATTCAGACCCAGTACTTC CASSPFERGIQTQYF
TRBD1 TRBJ2-2 TRBV6-5 . TGTGCCAGCAGTCCTTCCTTCCGGGACAGGGCGATGTTTTTT CASSPSFRDRAMFF
TRBD2 TRBJ2-4 TRBV9 once TGTGCCAGCAGCGTAGAAGGGACCCTAGCGGGGGTTCAGTACTTC CASSVEGTLAGVQYF
. TRBJ1-1 TRBV2 once TGTGCCAGCAGGAAGGGGAGGACTGAGAGCGCTGAAGCTTTCTTT CASRKGRTESAEAFF
. TRBJ2-7 TRBV19 . TGTGCCAGTAGGTCACTCGGGACTTACGAGCAGTACTTC CASRSLGTYEQYF
TRBD1 TRBJ2-7 TRBV28 . TGTGCCAGCAGCCCTTACACAGGGGGCGGCGAGCAGTACTTC CASSPYTGGGEQYF
. TRBJ1-5 TRBV9 . TGTGCCAGCAGCGCCGACCAGGGTAGCAATCAGCCCCAGCATTTT CASSADQGSNQPQHF
TRBD1 TRBJ1-1 TRBV15 . TGTGCCACCAGCAGCTACGGACAGGGCGTAGCTTTCTTT CATSSYGQGVAFF
TRBD2 TRBJ2-7 TRBV7-6 once TGTGCCAGCAGTCCTCTAGCGGGAGGGTCCTACGAGCAGTACTTC CASSPLAGGSYEQYF